This T cell receptor beta chain was identified in a study of beta chain features in type 1 diabetes. Germline V CDR1 and CDR2: SGDLS, YYNGEE. V lost 3 bases to trimming and J lost 1 base, with 14 bases between them. The CDR3 loop spans 16 amino acids. This clone was counted between two and nine times. Antigen: not known. All of the sorted populations showed purity greater than 95%. The isolated RNA, all of it, was reverse transcribed, so expressed TCRB transcripts were what got sequenced. Profiled with immunoSEQ multiplex PCR; TCRdb holds only in-frame clones, not every one. The sample includes approximately 170,000 clones, approximately 7.9% seen only once; the top ten take about 0.5%. Study outcomes and limitations: TCRB CDR3s from Type 1 diabetes patients were moderately but significantly shorter in all four CD4+ subsets.

Specimen: central memory CD4+ T cells from blood. The chain uses TRBV9 and TRBJ2-1; TRBD2 might be the D (6 bases). The source of this sequence is a man aged 18 to 35 with type 1 diabetes. The chain's CDR3 is CASSAGGRWSYNEQFF. CDR3 in DNA: TGTGCCAGCAGCGCCGGAGGGCGGTGGTCCTACAATGAGCAGTTCTTC. Drawing the rest from reference TRBV9 and TRBJ2-1, the complete variable domain is DSGVTQTPKHLITATGQRVTLRCSPRSGDLSVYWYQQSLDQGLQFLIQYYNGEERAKGNILERFSAQQFPDLHSELNLSSLELGDSALYFCASSAGGRWSYNEQFFGPGTRLTVL.